This T cell receptor (beta chain) was sequenced for a study of identical twins (dated by TCRdb to the mid-2010s). Background for the entire study: The study deep-sequenced TCR alpha and beta repertoires from monozygotic twins, unrelated adults of various ages and cord blood to test whether fetal clonotypes persist. Replicate twin experiments were performed at different times using different library preparation protocols to rule out contamination. Study-level results and caveats: In monozygotic twins, recombination models systematically underestimated out-of-frame TCR alpha sharing, but the models matched the sharing seen between unrelated individuals. Because the same donors could not be followed over many years, the conclusions relied on cross-sectional statistical analysis. In beta out-of-frame sequences, excess twin sharing was weaker, because having fewer shared sequences lowered the signal-to-noise ratio. Fewer insertions were carried by abundant cord blood beta clonotypes; a weaker similar trend was observed in young adult naive repertoires, while no such trend was observed in memory repertoires. Invariant T cells such as MAIT and iNKT could partly confound zero-insertion analyses, although diverse VJ usage argued against such confounding for most clonotypes. Compared with coincidental sharing between unrelated individuals, out-of-frame TCR alpha sequences shared between twins showed an excess of sequences with low generation probability.

V is shortened by 0 bases, J by 11 bases, and the region joining them spans 16 bases. The CDR3 starts with the cysteine, ends with the phenylalanine, and has 13 residues. Only the CDR3 region is kept as DNA, spanning 39 bases read in frame from base 1. Based on the germline V gene (reference sequence), the CDR1 and CDR2 sequences are DFQATT and SNEGSKA. Remarks on this clonotype: Its antigen is currently not known. No base-level quality is on record; no much larger clone is a single base apart.

To prepare the library, 5' RACE was applied. The sequencer was an Illumina HiSeq 2000. Template switching introduced a universal primer binding site; the final cDNA contained a unique molecular identifier, enabling accurate counting of TCR cDNA molecules. Specific primers in the conserved constant-segment region were used to synthesize first-strand cDNA for the TCR alpha and beta chains. Each cDNA library was double barcoded, with a SMART-Mk sample barcode plus Illumina barcodes, to control for contamination. TruSeq adapter sequences, together with Illumina sample barcodes, were added in two successive PCR steps. TCR alpha and beta cDNA libraries were sequenced on the Illumina HiSeq platform with custom primers. As for the authors' bioinformatics: Raw reads were processed with MiGEC to extract unique molecular identifiers, and MiXCR was used to determine CDR3 positions. For each individual, recombination models were inferred using an EM algorithm with the repgenHMM and IGoR tools. Shared clonotypes were analyzed with the tcR package in R, and sharing was normalized by the product of cloneset sizes. To study raw recombination free of thymic and clonal selection effects, out-of-frame nonproductive sequences were analyzed. The public sequencing data were trimmed at Q25 with fastp and processed into clonotypes with MiXCR by TCRdb, which kept only in-frame beta chains. Records with the same CDR3 protein are collapsed into one entry carrying the most frequent genes and DNA. The V and J calls shown here were made by TCRdb, not taken from the authors' results. Here the sample has under 900,000 distinct CDR3 sequences; about 20% occur a single time. Roughly 14% of the sample rests with the top ten.

Every donor was a healthy Caucasian. Three pairs of female monozygotic twins, all aged roughly 18 to 30 years, were included in the twin cohort. The RNA used for TCR libraries was isolated from peripheral blood mononuclear cells. These data are also associated with another study on T cells expressing NK-cell markers. The second study, in turn, reports: In sorted CD3+CD56+NKG2C+, CD3+CD56+NKG2C- and CD3+CD56-NKG2C+ T-cell subsets from 7 or 8 donors, TCR beta-chain repertoires were profiled. Among the eight sequenced donors, only one was HCMV-seronegative, while the other seven were HCMV-seropositive. To restrict sorting to alphabetaTCR-expressing T cells, an anti-gammadeltaTCR antibody was added in several experiments. In roughly six donors, the dominant CD3+CD56+NKG2C+ clonotypes ranked among the top 10 CD8+ clonotypes, making up roughly 1.0-8% of CD8+ T cells. Those dominant clonotypes were again the most abundant among CD3+CD56-NKG2C+ cells in a few donors, at about 25-60.1%. Whether the expanded NKG2C-expressing T cell clones were specific for HCMV antigens was left unclear. All eight donors whose samples were sequenced were randomly selected healthy volunteers, three of them men and five women. HCMV serostatus was determined by detecting HCMV-specific IgG in serum with a commercial ELISA kit. For about six donors, unsorted PBMC were also used to sequence bulk peripheral blood T-cell repertoires. MIGEC was used to demultiplex reads and group the reads by UMI, and MiTCR was used to assemble and quantify clonotypes. To remove erroneous sequences, TCR cDNA sequences were retained only when supported by two or more reads. Downstream repertoire analysis used the tcR package, and clonotypes were matched across fractions by CDR3 nucleotide sequence plus V segment. VDJmatch was used to annotate antigen specificity against VDJdb, with one amino acid substitution allowed in CDR3.

This sequence uses TRBV20-1 and TRBJ1-1; the D segment could be TRBD1, given 5 matching bases. The specimen was PBMCs. The receptor was isolated from a woman aged 18 to 35 in good health. This receptor has the CDR3 CSARDPEGFVAFF. In nucleotide form, the sequence is TGCAGTGCTAGAGACCCCGAGGGGTTTGTGGCTTTCTTT.